Listed here is a single T cell receptor (beta chain). No antigen is known for it. From germline, CDR1 is LGHNA and CDR2 YNFKEQ. V dropped 4 bases and J dropped 5; count of bases not matched to a gene: 4. The CDR3 spans 15 residues. Each CDR3 protein gets one entry after TCRdb re-called the RT-PCR reads with MiXCR. The sample lists hundreds of thousands of distinct CDR3 sequences; approximately 12% were seen once. The data belong to a study of response to subunit inactivated influenza vaccine. Findings of the study overall: After each seasonal influenza vaccination, few new T cells are recruited, the authors suggested.

Material: PBMCs from blood, obtained on the day of vaccination. The sequence came from a man aged 50 to 59 who received an inactivated influenza vaccine. The chain couples TRBV4-2 to TRBJ2-1, with TRBD2 matching over 11 bases. The CDR3: CASSRGTSGDNEQFF. CDR3 coding DNA: TGTGCCAGCAGCCGAGGGACTAGCGGAGACAATGAGCAGTTCTTC.